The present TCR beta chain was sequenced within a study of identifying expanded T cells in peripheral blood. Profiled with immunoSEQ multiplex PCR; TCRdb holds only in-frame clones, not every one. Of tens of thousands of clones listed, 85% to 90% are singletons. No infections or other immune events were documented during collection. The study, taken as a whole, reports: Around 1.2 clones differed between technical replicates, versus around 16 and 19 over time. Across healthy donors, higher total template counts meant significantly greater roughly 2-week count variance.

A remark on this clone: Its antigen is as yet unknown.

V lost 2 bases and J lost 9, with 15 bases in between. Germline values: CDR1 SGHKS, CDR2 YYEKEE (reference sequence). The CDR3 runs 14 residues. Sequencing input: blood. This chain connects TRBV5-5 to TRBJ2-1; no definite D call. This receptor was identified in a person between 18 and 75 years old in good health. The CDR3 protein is CASSFYTPAPEQFF. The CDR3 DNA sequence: TGTGCCAGCAGCTTCTACACCCCAGCTCCTGAGCAGTTCTTC.